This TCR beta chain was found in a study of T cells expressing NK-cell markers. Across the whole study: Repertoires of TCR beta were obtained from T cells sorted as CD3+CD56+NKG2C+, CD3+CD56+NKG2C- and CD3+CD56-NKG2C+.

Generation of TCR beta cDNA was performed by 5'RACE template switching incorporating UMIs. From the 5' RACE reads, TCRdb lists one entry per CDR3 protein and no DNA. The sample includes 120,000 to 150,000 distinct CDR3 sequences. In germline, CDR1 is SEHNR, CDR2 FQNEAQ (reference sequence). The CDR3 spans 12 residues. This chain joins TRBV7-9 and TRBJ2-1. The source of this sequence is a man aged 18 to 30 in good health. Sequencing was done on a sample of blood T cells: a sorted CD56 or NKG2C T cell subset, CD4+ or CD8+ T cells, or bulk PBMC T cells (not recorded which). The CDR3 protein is CASSYQRNEQFF.